Listed here are 5 T cell receptor beta chains from one sample, sequenced in a study of T cells in localized non-small cell lung cancer. Data came from immunoSEQ multiplex PCR; TCRdb stores just in-frame clones and leaves some out. The table has some 1,000 clones, 25% to 35% seen once. This specimen was lung tumor tissue, taken before any cancer treatment. The receptors were sampled from a woman aged 35 to 70 with stage I squamous cell lung carcinoma.

This sequence joins TRBV6-8 and TRBJ2-5; D might be TRBD2 (6 bases). V shed 2 bases and J shed 1 base, with 11 bases lying between them. The CDR3 length is 15 residues. Germline V gives CDR1 MNHGY, CDR2 SAAAGT. This CDR3 is CASSYGTPGQETQYF. CDR3 DNA: TGTGCCAGCAGTTACGGGACTCCTGGCCAAGAGACCCAGTACTTC.

The chain carries TRBV30 and TRBJ2-1, with a possible D match to TRBD2 (5 bases). The CDR3 covers 12 residues. Germline loops: CDR1 GTSNPN, CDR2 SVGIG (reference sequence). The V and J ends lost 6 bases and 4 bases respectively, with 10 bases between them. The CDR3 nucleotides read TGTGCCTGCTACTCGGGGTACAATGAGCAGTTCTTC. It is translated as CACYSGYNEQFF.

This clone was seen only a few times. The junction and the germline gene differ at one end; a read error may be behind it. The chain is built from TRBV30 and TRBJ1-1; D is ambiguous. CDR1 is GTSNPN, CDR2 SVGIG, per germline (reference sequence). This CDR3 is 12 amino acids long. CDR3 region: CAWSYPNTEAFF. CDR3 in DNA: TGTGCCTGGAGTTACCCCAACACTGAAGCTTTTTTT.

This chain uses TRBV11-3 with TRBJ1-1; no clear D. Germline V gene data show CDR1 as SGHNT and CDR2 as YENEEA. CDR3 length equals 14 residues. V shed 6 bases and J shed 7 bases, with 18 bases lying between them. As DNA, the CDR3 is TGTGCCAGCAGTAGGGCCTCCCAGCCTATTGAAGCTTTCTTT. Translated: CASSRASQPIEAFF. Based on the CDR3 plus reference TRBV11-3 and TRBJ1-1, the full variable domain is EAGVVQSPRYKIIEKKQPVAFWCNPISGHNTLYWYLQNLGQGPELLIRYENEEAVDDSQLPKDRFSAERLKGVDSTLKIQPAELGDSAVYLCASSRASQPIEAFFGQGTRLTVV.

The chain is built from TRBV11-3 and TRBJ1-2; 8 bases map to TRBD1. The CDR3 has 14 residues. The V segment lost 4 bases and the J segment 8 bases; nucleotides outside the gene matches: 9. Per the germline V gene, CDR1 is SGHNT and CDR2 is YENEEA. CDR3 DNA: TGTGCCAGCAGCTCAAGGACAGGGAAAAGGGGCTACACCTTC. Translation: CASSSRTGKRGYTF.